Sequencing of this T cell receptor (beta chain) was carried out in a study of T-cell reconstitution after alpha-beta-depleted transplantation in children. TCRbeta library preparation incorporated unique molecular identifiers. TCRdb redid the calling of the PCR reads with MiXCR, one entry per CDR3 protein. This sample yields about 980,000 distinct CDR3 sequences, of which around 30% are seen a single time; about 28% belongs to the top ten. This CDR3 spans 16 amino acids. CDR1 is MNHEY, CDR2 SMNVEV, per germline (reference sequence). The ends were cut back, 3 bases at V and 1 base at J, with 14 bases in the middle. This clonotype turned up a few times.

The sequence derives from a boy under two years old who had a stem cell transplant for SCID, so the T cells may come from the graft donor. The chain links TRBV27 to TRBJ2-3; D possibly corresponds to TRBD1 (6 bases). The sample here was PBMCs, mostly from graft donor cells, taken 360 days after TCRalphabeta/CD19-depleted stem cell transplant. CDR3 DNA: TGTGCCAGCAGTTTCTTGAGAGCAGGGGGCACAGATACGCAGTATTTT. It encodes CASSFLRAGGTDTQYF.